These 31 T cell receptor beta chains were all obtained from the same sample, sequenced in a study of OX40 agonist ivuxolimab in advanced cancers. Using immunoSEQ multiplex PCR, the repertoire was profiled, and TCRdb retains in-frame clones only, with some absent. The data hold fewer than 140,000 clones, with 90% observed a single time. This material consisted of CD4+ or CD8+ T cells sorted from blood, taken in a trial of the OX40 agonist ivuxolimab. The receptor set was obtained from an adult with an advanced solid tumor such as melanoma, head and neck, liver or kidney cancer.

In nucleotides, the CDR3 is TGTGCCAGCAGCCATAAAATCGTGGGGGCAGATCAGCCCCAGCATTTT. As protein: CASSHKIVGADQPQHF. V usage is TRBV7-2 and J usage is TRBJ1-5; TRBD1 might be the D (6 bases). V lost 5 bases and J 5 bases, leaving 19 bases between the germline ends. The CDR3 spans 16 residues. Germline CDR1 and CDR2: SGHTA and FQGNSA.

This chain's CDR3 is CACRGGGYTF. The CDR3, as DNA: TGTGCCTGTAGGGGGGGAGGCTACACCTTC. The V gene is TRBV30, the J gene TRBJ1-2, with a tentative D call TRBD1 (6 bases). There are 10 residues in the CDR3. In germline, CDR1 is GTSNPN, CDR2 SVGIG (reference sequence). Between the trimmed V and J ends, which lost 6 bases and 8 bases, there was a span of 10 bases.

The V gene is TRBV28, the J gene TRBJ2-3, with 9 bases identical to TRBD2. The CDR3 is 13 amino acids. Germline-derived CDR1 and CDR2 are MDHEN and SYDVKM. V lost 11 bases, J lost 3 bases, and 6 bases stayed unmatched. DNA for the CDR3: TGTGCCTCCCTAGCGGGAACAACAGATACGCAGTATTTT. This encodes CASLAGTTDTQYF. Full variable domain (rest looked up from reference TRBV28 and TRBJ2-3): DVKVTQSSRYLVKRTGEKVFLECVQDMDHENMFWYRQDPGLGLRLIYFSYDVKMKEKGDIPEGYSVSREKKERFSLILESASTNQTSMYLCASLAGTTDTQYFGPGTRLTVL.

The rearrangement joins TRBV6-6 to TRBJ2-7; 7 positions agree with TRBD1. This CDR3 comprises 13 residues. J was trimmed by 5 bases and V by 7 bases; bases with no gene match: 8. Germline assignment: CDR1 MNHNY and CDR2 SVGAGI (reference sequence). This chain's CDR3 is CASIPTGLHEQYF. CDR3 DNA: TGTGCCAGCATCCCGACAGGGCTGCACGAGCAGTACTTC.

The chain uses TRBV15 and TRBJ2-7; either TRBD1 or TRBD2 may fit D (5 bases each). The CDR3 totals 15 residues. Germline V CDR1 and CDR2: LNHNV, YYDKDF (reference sequence). Trimming cost V 0 bases and J 5 bases, with 14 bases left between them. CDR3 nucleotides: TGTGCCACCAGCAGAGATCTGAGAGGGACCGACGAGCAGTACTTC. Protein product: CATSRDLRGTDEQYF.

The chain couples TRBV6-5 to TRBJ1-3, with 7 bases aligning to TRBD1. CDR3 length equals 15 residues. J was trimmed by 0 bases and V by 5 bases; bases with no gene match: 4. Germline CDR1 MNHEY, CDR2 SVGAGI. The chain's CDR3 is CASSKRDSSGNTIYF. The DNA of the CDR3 is TGTGCCAGCAGTAAACGGGACAGCTCTGGAAACACCATATATTTT.

The rearrangement joins TRBV6-5 to TRBJ1-5; D perhaps matches TRBD1 (5 bases). There are 14 residues in the CDR3. Germline V CDR1 and CDR2: MNHEY, SVGAGI. Trimming took 6 bases from V and 3 from J, leaving 12 bases between them. CDR3: CASSPGTNNQPQHF. The DNA of the CDR3 is TGTGCCAGCAGCCCCGGGACGAACAATCAGCCCCAGCATTTT.

The V and J genes are TRBV6-6 and TRBJ2-1, with D possibly called TRBD1 or TRBD2 (5 bases each). Trimming stripped 7 bases from V and 6 bases from J, with 16 bases between. CDR1 and CDR2 from the germline V gene are MNHNY and SVGAGI (reference sequence). CDR3 length equals 14 residues. This chain's CDR3 is CASKTRDLLNEQFF. CDR3 DNA: TGTGCCAGCAAAACCCGGGACCTCCTCAATGAGCAGTTCTTC.

In this sample, this clone turned up once. The V call is TRBV5-1, the J call TRBJ2-2, with 11 bases that match TRBD1. CDR3 length equals 15 residues. J lost 5 bases, V lost 2 bases, and 2 bases had no gene match. The V gene's germline CDR1 is SGHRS and CDR2 YFSETQ. CDR3 DNA sequence: TGCGCCAGCAGCTTCGGGACAGGGGGGACCGGGGAGCTGTTTTTT. It codes for CASSFGTGGTGELFF.

This clone has just a few counts. V and J are TRBV6-5 and TRBJ2-5; possibly TRBD2 for D (6 bases). V gave up 2 bases and J gave up 5 bases, with 9 bases separating them. This CDR3 has 13 residues. Germline assignment: CDR1 MNHEY and CDR2 SVGAGI. The DNA for the CDR3 is TGTGCCAGCAGTTACGGGGGGAGGGAGACCCAGTACTTC. Translating gives CASSYGGRETQYF.

The chain has TRBV6-5 and TRBJ2-2; D is ambiguous. This CDR3 spans 14 amino acids. CDR1 is MNHEY and CDR2 is SVGAGI in the germline V gene. V lost 2 bases, J lost 2 bases, and 6 bases lay in between. The DNA for the CDR3 is TGTGCCAGCAGTTACAAGGTTAACACCGGGGAGCTGTTTTTT. Its translation is CASSYKVNTGELFF.

This clone was detected only a few times. V is TRBV7-8 and J is TRBJ1-6, with D maybe TRBD1 (6 bases). This CDR3 region has 17 residues. Germline CDR1 SGHVS, CDR2 FQNEAQ. With 2 bases removed from V and 6 bases from J, the gap between germline ends came to 17 bases. The chain's CDR3 is CASSLRRPTGPNSPLHF. Written as DNA, the CDR3 is TGTGCCAGCAGCTTACGAAGACCGACAGGCCCTAATTCACCCCTCCACTTT. The whole variable domain, filled in from reference TRBV7-8 and TRBJ1-6, reads GAGVSQSPRYKVAKRGQDVALRCDPISGHVSLFWYQQALGQGPEFLTYFQNEAQLDKSGLPSDRFFAERPEGSVSTLKIQRTQQEDSAVYLCASSLRRPTGPNSPLHFGNGTRLTVT.

This clone was seen only once. The chain employs TRBV7-9 and TRBJ2-2; 7 bases match TRBD2. The CDR3 sequence is 15 residues long. Germline CDR1 and CDR2: SEHNR and FQNEAQ (reference sequence). With 5 bases clipped from V and 5 bases from J, the junction kept 8 bases outside the gene matches. CDR3 amino acids: CASSRALAETGELFF. The CDR3 bases are TGTGCCAGCAGCCGCGCCCTAGCGGAGACCGGGGAGCTGTTTTTT.

The sample holds one count of this clone. The rearrangement joins TRBV5-4 to TRBJ2-3, with 9 bases aligning to TRBD2. This CDR3 comprises 14 residues. J was trimmed by 5 bases and V by 0 bases; bases with no gene match: 1. CDR1 and CDR2 (germline): SGHNT, YYREEE (reference sequence). CDR3 nucleotides: TGTGCCAGCAGCTTGGGACTAGCGGAAGATACGCAGTATTTT. It specifies CASSLGLAEDTQYF.

V gene TRBV18 combines with J gene TRBJ2-3; 9 bases line up with TRBD2. This CDR3 spans 14 amino acids. Looked up from germline, CDR1 is KGHSH and CDR2 is LQKENI. V shed 1 base and J 4 bases; nucleotides not matched to a gene: 0. CDR3 loop: CASSPLAGADTQYF. The CDR3 region has the DNA TGTGCCAGCTCACCACTAGCGGGGGCAGATACGCAGTATTTT.

This chain joins TRBV28 and TRBJ1-4; TRBD1 might be the D (5 bases). V lost 2 bases and J lost 7, with 14 bases in between. Germline V gene lookup returns CDR1 MDHEN and CDR2 SYDVKM. The CDR3 has 15 residues. CDR3 sequence: CASSLAGTASEKLFF. The CDR3 DNA reads TGTGCCAGCAGTTTAGCTGGGACCGCAAGTGAAAAACTGTTTTTT.

This CDR3 reads CASSLRSGRDSPLHF. DNA for the CDR3: TGTGCCAGCAGCTTACGATCGGGCAGGGATTCACCCCTCCACTTT. This sequence joins TRBV9 and TRBJ1-6; D possibly corresponds to TRBD1 (5 bases). The germline V and J ends were trimmed by 4 bases and 8 bases, with 16 bases remaining between them. Per the germline V gene, CDR1 is SGDLS and CDR2 is YYNGEE. CDR3 size: 15 residues.

This clone was seen only a few times. The chain uses TRBV11-2 and TRBJ1-2; D is possibly TRBD1 (6 bases). Germline CDR1 is SGHAT and CDR2 is FQNNGV. The CDR3 sequence is 15 residues long. V gave up 1 base and J gave up 4 bases, with 13 bases separating them. This CDR3 is CASSLGEGGIYGYTF. Written as DNA, the CDR3 is TGTGCCAGCAGCTTAGGGGAGGGGGGCATCTATGGCTACACCTTC.

The chain uses TRBV28 and TRBJ1-5; TRBD1 matches at 7 bases. V was pared by 3 bases and J by 6 bases, with 14 bases of the junction left unmatched. This CDR3 comprises 17 residues. Germline V CDR1 and CDR2: MDHEN, SYDVKM. CDR3 DNA: TGTGCCAGCAGTTTCCCCCCGGGACAGACTATCAGTCAGCCCCAGCATTTT. Amino acid sequence: CASSFPPGQTISQPQHF.

This clone is a singleton in its sample. The chain has TRBV7-2 and TRBJ2-2; D gene unclear. V gave up 5 bases and J gave up 7 bases, with 8 bases separating them. The CDR3 has 12 residues. Germline V gene lookup returns CDR1 SGHTA and CDR2 FQGNSA. The CDR3 nucleotides are TGTGCCAGCAGCCCAAGAGGCGGGGAGCTGTTTTTT. It yields the protein CASSPRGGELFF.

The rearrangement joins TRBV7-3 to TRBJ2-3; 12 bases are shared with TRBD2. J lost 2 bases, V lost 4 bases, and 4 bases had no gene match. CDR1 is SGHTA, CDR2 FQGTGA, per germline. This CDR3 contains 16 residues. The CDR3 region has the DNA TGTGCCAGCAGCTCCGGACTAGCGGGGATCACAGATACGCAGTATTTT. Protein: CASSSGLAGITDTQYF. The whole variable domain, filled in from reference TRBV7-3 and TRBJ2-3, reads GAGVSQTPSNKVTEKGKYVELRCDPISGHTALYWYRQSLGQGPEFLIYFQGTGAADDSGLPNDRFFAVRPEGSVSTLKIQRTERGDSAVYLCASSSGLAGITDTQYFGPGTRLTVL.

V gene TRBV5-1 combines with J gene TRBJ2-2, with 8 bases fitting TRBD1. CDR1 is SGHRS, CDR2 YFSETQ, per germline. V lost 4 bases and J lost 3; bases outside the gene matches: 5. The CDR3 contains 15 residues. The DNA of the CDR3 is TGCGCCAGCAGCACGCAGGGGGCCGACACCGGGGAGCTGTTTTTT. It codes for CASSTQGADTGELFF.

The chain joins TRBV7-2 to TRBJ1-4; 8 nucleotides align to TRBD1. The CDR3 spans 15 residues. V lost 5 bases and J lost 5; bases outside the gene matches: 7. The germline V gene has CDR1 SGHTA and CDR2 FQGNSA. The CDR3 here is CASSRSGGQNEKLFF. In DNA form, the CDR3 reads TGTGCCAGCAGCCGTTCAGGGGGCCAGAATGAAAAACTGTTTTTT.

The rearrangement links TRBV4-3 to TRBJ1-4; tentatively, D is TRBD1 (5 bases). The CDR3 loop spans 14 amino acids. V was cut by 4 bases and J by 7 bases, with 13 bases left in between. Germline V CDR1 and CDR2: LGHNA, YSLEER. This CDR3 reads CASSRGVSGEKLFF. The CDR3 DNA is TGCGCCAGCAGCCGAGGGGTCAGCGGTGAAAAACTGTTTTTT.

V is TRBV7-2 and J is TRBJ1-4; D is uncertain. Germline loops: CDR1 SGHTA, CDR2 FQGNSA. The length of the CDR3 is 14 residues. The ends were cut back, 1 base at V and 2 bases at J, with 5 bases in the middle. The CDR3: CASSLGGTNEKLFF. In nucleotides, the CDR3 is TGTGCCAGCAGCTTAGGTGGGACTAATGAAAAACTGTTTTTT.

The rearrangement uses TRBV14 and TRBJ1-2; the match to TRBD1 covers 9 bases. The CDR3 covers 15 residues. Germline V gene sequence: CDR1 SGHDN, CDR2 FVKESK. Trimming removed 4 bases from V and 8 bases from J; junction bases left unmatched: 11. The CDR3 DNA follows: TGTGCCAGCAGCCTCATCCCCGACAGGGGGTACGGCTACACCTTC. Amino acids: CASSLIPDRGYGYTF. Together with reference TRBV14 and TRBJ1-2, the CDR3 gives the full variable domain: EAGVTQFPSHSVIEKGQTVTLRCDPISGHDNLYWYRRVMGKEIKFLLHFVKESKQDESGMPNNRFLAERTGGTYSTLKVQPAELEDSGVYFCASSLIPDRGYGYTFGSGTRLTVV.

The CDR3 spells CASSDQGQGANEQYF. The CDR3 nucleotides read TGTGCCAGCAGTGACCAGGGACAGGGGGCCAACGAGCAGTACTTC. The chain employs TRBV6-4 and TRBJ2-7, with TRBD1 matching over 12 bases. The V and J ends lost 2 bases and 5 bases, in that order; junction bases with no gene match: 4. The germline CDR1 and CDR2 sequences are MRHNA and SNTAGT. The CDR3 contains 15 residues.

This sequence joins TRBV5-1 and TRBJ2-7, with 9 bases lining up with TRBD1. V gave up 2 bases and J gave up 7 bases; unmatched junction bases: 7. The CDR3 is 14 amino acids. Germline V gene data show CDR1 as SGHRS and CDR2 as YFSETQ. CDR3 sequence (DNA): TGCGCCAGCAGCTTACAGGGACAGGGCACAGAGCAGTACTTC. This translates into CASSLQGQGTEQYF.

V gene TRBV28 combines with J gene TRBJ1-4; the D gene is possibly TRBD1 (5 bases). Germline-derived CDR1 and CDR2 are MDHEN and SYDVKM. This CDR3 region has 13 residues. The V end lost 3 bases, the J end lost 5 bases, and 7 bases lay between the germline ends. The CDR3 loop is CASSLGGNEKLFF. Written as DNA, the CDR3 is TGTGCCAGCAGTTTGGGGGGAAATGAAAAACTGTTTTTT.

The chain employs TRBV19 and TRBJ2-3; no reliable D call. Germline loops: CDR1 LNHDA, CDR2 SQIVND (reference sequence). V lost 3 bases and J 6 bases, leaving 19 bases between the germline ends. The CDR3 length is 16 residues. In DNA, the CDR3 is TGTGCCAGTAGTATGGTCCCCCCAACTTCGGCGGATACGCAGTATTTT. It yields the protein CASSMVPPTSADTQYF.

The genes are TRBV2 and TRBJ2-5; D is unclear. Looked up from germline, CDR1 is SNHLY and CDR2 is FYNNEI. V was pared by 7 bases and J by 5 bases, with 14 bases between. The CDR3 consists of 13 residues. CDR3 DNA: TGTGCCAGCATTTCTGGAATAGCCGAGACCCAGTACTTC. It encodes CASISGIAETQYF.